Sequencing of this T cell receptor (beta chain) was carried out in a study of blood T cell repertoires in COVID-19. The table came from immunoSEQ multiplex PCR; TCRdb's copy has only in-frame clones and leaves some out. The data show 200,000 to 300,000 clones, with roughly four fifths seen just once and roughly 10% held by the top ten. Material: peripheral blood. The clonotype originates from a woman older than 75 with acute or convalescent COVID-19.

CDR3 loop: CASSLGQINEQFF. The CDR3 DNA reads as TGTGCCAGCAGTCTAGGACAGATCAATGAGCAGTTCTTC. The chain is built from TRBV2 and TRBJ2-1; maybe TRBD1 (6 bases). The length of the CDR3 is 13 residues. V lost 5 bases and J 6 bases, leaving 11 bases between the germline ends. CDR1 is SNHLY, CDR2 FYNNEI, per germline. Filled out from reference TRBV2 and TRBJ2-1, the complete variable domain reads EPEVTQTPSHQVTQMGQEVILRCVPISNHLYFYWYRQILGQKVEFLVSFYNNEISEKSEIFDDQFSVERPDGSNFTLKIRSTKLEDSAMYFCASSLGQINEQFFGPGTRLTVL.